Listed here are 20 T cell receptor beta chains from one sample, sequenced in a study of tumor-infiltrating lymphocytes in primary liver carcinoma. TCR beta cDNA came from roughly 0.45 ug total RNA, primed with a constant-region primer. Modified slightly, ARM-PCR produced TCR beta libraries over three nested multiplex PCR rounds. PCR rounds one and two used TRBV1-TRBV30 forward primers with a C-beta reverse primer for 9 to 10 cycles each. Each CDR3 protein is one row after TCRdb ran MiXCR on the multiplex PCR reads. The sample contains 100,000 to 150,000 distinct CDR3 sequences, 55% to 75% of which appear only once. Both RNA and DNA were isolated together from about 19-30 mg of bulk tissue that had not been sorted. Material for sequencing was liver tumor tissue from sampling region 3. As for subset: tumor region T3, left-lateral pole. The receptor set was obtained from a woman aged 60-75 years with primary liver carcinoma and hepatitis B virus infection.

Turning to this clonotype: At one of its ends the junction is not consistent with the germline gene, which may arise from a read error. This chain uses TRBV11-2 with TRBJ2-3; 9 bases align to TRBD1. Germline V CDR1 and CDR2: SGHAT, FQNNGV. The CDR3 has 16 residues. The chain's CDR3 is CGSSSDTGQGTDTQYF. Here the CDR3 DNA reads TGTGGCAGCAGCTCAGATACGGGACAGGGCACAGACACGCAGTATTTT.

Worth noting for this clonotype: A junction boundary mismatches the germline segment, possibly from a read error. The V gene is TRBV11-1, the J gene TRBJ2-3; 7 bases are a match to TRBD2. The CDR3 is 14 amino acids. Looked up from germline, CDR1 is SGHAT and CDR2 is FQDESV (reference sequence). DNA for the CDR3: TGTATCAGCAGCTCAAGGCAACATGCGGGAGAGTCACACTTT. It translates to CISSSRQHAGESHF.

Of note for this clonotype: The CDR3 does not end in the conserved phenylalanine or tryptophan, so this is likely a read error. This chain connects TRBV12-5 to TRBJ2-1, with D perhaps given as TRBD1 or TRBD2 (5 bases each). The V gene's germline CDR1 is LGHNT and CDR2 FRNRAP. The CDR3 has 14 residues. The V end was cut by 8 bases, the J end by 4 bases, with 15 bases between. The CDR3 DNA follows: TGTGCTAGTACTCGGGACGGATCATACAATGAGCAGTTCATC. Amino acid sequence: CASTRDGSYNEQFI.

A note on this clonotype: A much larger clone sits a single nucleotide away, making a read error possible. This chain links TRBV5-4 with TRBJ1-6; 7 bases line up with TRBD1. V shed 5 bases, J shed 10 bases, and the junction held 9 bases outside the gene matches. Germline-derived CDR1 and CDR2 are SGHNT and YYREEE (reference sequence). This CDR3 has 14 amino acids. The CDR3 region is CASSSDRVGSPLHF. Written as DNA, the CDR3 is TGTGCCAGCAGTAGCGACAGGGTGGGATCACCCCTCCACTTT.

This chain uses TRBV18 with TRBJ1-1; possibly TRBD1 for D (6 bases). Trimming shortened V by 6 bases and J by 0 bases, and 14 bases separated the two germline ends. The CDR3 runs 15 residues. From germline, CDR1 is KGHSH and CDR2 LQKENI. The CDR3 nucleotides are TGTGCCAGCTCCGTAACGACAGGACTGAACACTGAAGCTTTCTTT. Residues: CASSVTTGLNTEAFF. Looking up the rest from reference TRBV18 and TRBJ1-1 gives the full variable domain: NAGVMQNPRHLVRRRGQEARLRCSPMKGHSHVYWYRQLPEEGLKFMVYLQKENIIDESGMPKERFSAEFPKEGPSILRIQQVVRGDSAAYFCASSVTTGLNTEAFFGQGTRLTVV.

This chain connects TRBV4-1 to TRBJ2-7; D not certain. Between the trimmed V and J ends, which lost 3 bases and 3 bases, there was a span of 15 bases. The CDR3 has 15 amino acids. Per the germline V gene, CDR1 is MGHRA and CDR2 is YSYEKL. The CDR3 region is CASSHQPEQLYEQYF. CDR3 bases: TGCGCCAGCAGCCATCAACCGGAACAACTCTACGAGCAGTACTTC.

Many counts were recorded for this clonotype. This sequence joins TRBV29-1 and TRBJ2-1, with a possible D match to TRBD2 (6 bases). Germline V gives CDR1 SQVTM, CDR2 ANQGSEA. The V and J ends lost 3 bases and 7 bases respectively, with 7 bases between them. This CDR3 is built from 11 residues. The CDR3 sequence: CSVDRGNEQFF. Written as DNA, the CDR3 is TGCAGCGTTGATCGGGGGAATGAGCAGTTCTTC.

The CDR3 region is CAVSYSAGEGNTIYF. CDR3 sequence (DNA): TGTGCCGTCAGTTACTCGGCAGGTGAAGGAAACACCATATATTTT. The chain carries TRBV6-5 and TRBJ1-3; unclear D gene. The V end lost 11 bases, the J end lost 4 bases, and 21 bases lay between the germline ends. Germline V CDR1 and CDR2: MNHEY, SVGAGI. The CDR3 runs 15 residues.

Worth noting for this clonotype: A much bigger clone sits one base away, suggesting this may be a read error. This sequence joins TRBV28 and TRBJ1-1; D perhaps matches TRBD1 (6 bases). Germline-derived CDR1 and CDR2 are MDHEN and SYDVKM. The CDR3 runs to 14 residues. CDR3 bases: TGTGCCAGCAGTTTAACAGGGAAGTACACTGGAGCTTTCTTT. Its translation: CASSLTGKYTGAFF.

This clonotype was detected only a few times. Given a much more abundant clone one base away, this may be a read error. V usage is TRBV6-6 and J usage is TRBJ1-1; possible D gene TRBD1, 6 bases. V lost 0 bases, J lost 10 bases, and 12 bases lay in between. This CDR3 is built from 13 residues. Germline CDR1 MNHNY, CDR2 SVGAGI (reference sequence). CDR3 amino acids: CASSYSRGTVAFF. CDR3 DNA sequence: TGTGCCAGCAGTTACTCCAGGGGAACGGTAGCTTTCTTT.

This clonotype was observed many times. This chain joins TRBV29-1 and TRBJ2-2; D not certain. The CDR3 has 14 amino acids. The ends were cut back, 4 bases at V and 2 bases at J, with 11 bases in the middle. Germline loops: CDR1 SQVTM, CDR2 ANQGSEA. The CDR3 bases are TGCAGCGTTGTTACGCAGAGTAACACCGGGGAGCTGTTTTTT. Translation gives CSVVTQSNTGELFF.

There are a few counts of this clonotype. A much larger clone lies one base from this, so it may be a read error. V is TRBV6-5 and J is TRBJ1-1; D remains unclear. Germline lookup yields CDR1 MNHEY and CDR2 SVGAGI. CDR3 length: 13 amino acids. The CDR3 sequence is CASSRIGNTEAVF. CDR3 DNA: TGTGCCAGCAGTCGTATAGGGAACACTGAAGCTGTCTTT.

The table lists this clonotype with a count of one. A much larger clone lies one base from this, so it may be a read error. The chain recombines TRBV4-1 with TRBJ1-5; D perhaps matches TRBD1 (6 bases). Between the trimmed V and J ends, which lost 4 bases and 5 bases, there was a span of 12 bases. Germline loops: CDR1 MGHRA, CDR2 YSYEKL. The CDR3 is made up of 14 amino acids. The CDR3 sequence is CASSRGQTDQPQHF. The CDR3 region has the DNA TGCGCCAGCAGCCGCGGACAGACCGATCAGCCCCAGCATTTT.

With regard to this clonotype: The junction does not match germline at one end; this may be a read error. CDR3 sequence reads: CASSPLGQGASLEF. CDR3 sequence (DNA): TGTGCCAGCAGTCCCCTCGGACAGGGGGCCTCACTGGAGTTC. This chain joins TRBV12-3 or TRBV12-4 and TRBJ2-5, with TRBD1 matching over 11 bases. The CDR3 has 14 residues.

This clonotype appeared a single time. A much larger clone lies a single base off, so this may be a read error. The chain combines TRBV29-1 with TRBJ2-7; 10 bases match TRBD2. The germline gives CDR1 SQVTM, CDR2 ANQGSEA. CDR3 length: 14 amino acids. The CDR3 DNA sequence: TGCAACGTTGAGTTCTCTAGCGGGAGTTACGAGCAGTACTTC. This sequence encodes CNVEFSSGSYEQYF.

This clonotype was recorded at least ten times. The chain carries TRBV6-5 and TRBJ2-3, with TRBD1 identical over 10 bases. The germline gives CDR1 MNHEY, CDR2 SVGAGI. Trimming at V came to 8 bases and at J to 4 bases, leaving 18 bases not matched to a gene. The CDR3 spans 18 residues. The CDR3 DNA follows: TGTGCCAGCCGTTCAAGACAGGGGGCTAGGAGGTATTCAGATACGCAGTATTTT. This codes for CASRSRQGARRYSDTQYF.

This clonotype was recorded at least ten times. This chain uses TRBV28 with TRBJ2-7; 9 bases are shared with TRBD1. This CDR3 contains 13 residues. CDR1 and CDR2 (germline): MDHEN, SYDVKM. Trimming removed 6 bases from V and 6 bases from J; junction bases left unmatched: 6. The CDR3 DNA follows: TGTGCCAGCAGCCCCGGGACAGGGCGCGAGCAGTACTTC. It translates to CASSPGTGREQYF.

This clonotype showed up just a few times. Being one base from a much bigger clone, this may be a read error. The CDR3 is CASSEGYSYERYF. The CDR3 DNA is TGTGCCAGCAGTGAAGGGTACAGCTACGAGCGGTACTTC. The chain is built from TRBV6-1 and TRBJ2-7; no reliable D call. Germline V gene lookup returns CDR1 MNHNS and CDR2 SASEGT. The CDR3 runs to 13 residues.

This clonotype was counted many times. The CDR3 bases are TGTGCCAGCAGCTCAGGGACAGGGTTTGACATTCAGTACTTC. Protein: CASSSGTGFDIQYF. This chain connects TRBV5-8 to TRBJ2-4; 9 positions match TRBD1. V lost 3 bases and J lost 8; bases outside the gene matches: 6. The germline V gene has CDR1 SGHTS and CDR2 YDEGEE. This CDR3 region has 14 residues.

Comment on this clonotype: A read error may account for a junction end that differs from germline. The chain has TRBV6-6 and TRBJ2-7; TRBD1 agrees at 8 bases. This CDR3 contains 14 residues. Per the germline V gene, CDR1 is MNHNY and CDR2 is SVGAGI (reference sequence). CDR3 sequence (DNA): TGTGCCAGCAGAAAGGGACAGGAGATGTACGAGCACTACTTC. Its protein is CASRKGQEMYEHYF.